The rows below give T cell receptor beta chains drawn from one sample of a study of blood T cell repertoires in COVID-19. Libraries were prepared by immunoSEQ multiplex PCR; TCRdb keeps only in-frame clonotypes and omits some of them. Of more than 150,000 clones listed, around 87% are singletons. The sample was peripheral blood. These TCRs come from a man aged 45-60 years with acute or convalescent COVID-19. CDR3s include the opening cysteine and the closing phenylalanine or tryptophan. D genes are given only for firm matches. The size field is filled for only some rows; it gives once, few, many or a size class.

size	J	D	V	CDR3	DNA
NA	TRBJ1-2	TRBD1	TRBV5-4	CASSGDRDYGYTF	TGTGCCAGCAGCGGGGACAGGGACTATGGCTACACCTTC
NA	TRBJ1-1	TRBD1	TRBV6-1	CASSAAGVWGTGVTEAFF	TGTGCCAGCAGTGCGGCGGGTGTCTGGGGGACAGGGGTAACTGAAGCTTTCTTT
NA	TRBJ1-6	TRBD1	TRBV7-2	CASSEGDRVSPLHF	TGTGCCAGCAGCGAAGGGGACAGGGTATCACCCCTCCACTTT
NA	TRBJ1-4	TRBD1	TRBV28	CASSLAGGLEKLFF	TGTGCCAGCAGTTTGGCAGGGGGCCTAGAAAAACTGTTTTTT
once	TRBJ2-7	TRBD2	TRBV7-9	CASSFSGQTYEQYF	TGTGCCAGCAGCTTTAGCGGGCAGACCTACGAGCAGTACTTC
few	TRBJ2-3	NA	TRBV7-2	CASSLERRNTDTQYF	TGTGCCAGCAGCTTAGAGCGTCGTAACACAGATACGCAGTATTTT
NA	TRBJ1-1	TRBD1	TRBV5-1	CASRPTGGFTEAFF	TGCGCCAGCAGACCGACAGGGGGATTCACTGAAGCTTTCTTT
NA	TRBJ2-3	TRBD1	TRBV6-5	CASSYGQGSTDTQYF	TGTGCCAGCAGTTACGGACAGGGGAGCACAGATACGCAGTATTTT
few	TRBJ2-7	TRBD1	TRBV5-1	CASSSDRGGSYEQYF	TGCGCCAGCAGCTCCGACAGGGGCGGCTCCTACGAGCAGTACTTC
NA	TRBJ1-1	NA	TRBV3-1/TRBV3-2	CASSPYSMNTEAFF	TGTGCCAGCAGCCCGTATTCTATGAACACTGAAGCTTTCTTT
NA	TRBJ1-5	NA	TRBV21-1	CASSKEGRRDQPQHF	TGTGCCAGCAGCAAAGAGGGTCGGAGGGATCAGCCCCAGCATTTT
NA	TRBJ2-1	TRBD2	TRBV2	CASSFTTSGVGNEQFF	TGTGCCAGCAGTTTTACTACTAGCGGGGTCGGCAATGAGCAGTTCTTC
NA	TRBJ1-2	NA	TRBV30	CAWSAGRGKGGYTF	TGTGCCTGGAGTGCCGGTCGCGGGAAGGGAGGCTACACCTTC
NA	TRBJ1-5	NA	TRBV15	CATSTTTVNQPQHF	TGTGCCACCAGCACAACGACAGTTAATCAGCCCCAGCATTTT
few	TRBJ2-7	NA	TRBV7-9	CASSLGSGDEQYF	TGTGCCAGCAGCTTAGGGTCGGGGGACGAGCAGTACTTC
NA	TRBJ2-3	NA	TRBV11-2	CASSVDTDFTDTQYF	TGTGCCAGCAGTGTGGACACAGATTTCACAGATACGCAGTATTTT
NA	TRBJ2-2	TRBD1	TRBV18	CASSSDRGSNTGELFF	TGTGCCAGCTCATCGGACAGGGGGTCGAACACCGGGGAGCTGTTTTTT
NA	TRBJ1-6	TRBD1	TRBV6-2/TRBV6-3	CASSRRDRDSYENSPLHF	TGTGCCAGCAGTCGCCGGGACAGGGATAGTTACGAAAATTCACCCCTCCACTTT
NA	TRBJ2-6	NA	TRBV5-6	CASSSRSSGANVLTF	TGTGCCAGCAGCTCTAGGAGCTCTGGGGCCAACGTCCTGACTTTC
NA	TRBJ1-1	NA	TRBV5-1	CASSLGAGNTEAFF	TGCGCCAGCAGCTTGGGAGCAGGGAACACTGAAGCTTTCTTT
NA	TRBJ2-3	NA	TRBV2	CASRGDSSTDTQYF	TGTGCCAGCAGGGGGGACTCCAGCACAGATACGCAGTATTTT
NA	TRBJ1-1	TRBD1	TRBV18	CASSPRDRGPNTEAFF	TGTGCCAGCTCACCCCGGGACAGGGGACCGAACACTGAAGCTTTCTTT
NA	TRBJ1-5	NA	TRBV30	CAWSVRTGNQPQHF	TGTGCCTGGAGTGTACGGACAGGCAATCAGCCCCAGCATTTT
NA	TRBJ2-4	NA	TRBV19	CASSIRAGLAKNIQYF	TGTGCCAGTAGTATTAGGGCAGGACTAGCCAAAAACATTCAGTACTTC
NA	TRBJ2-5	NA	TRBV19	CASSIDLTQGQETQYF	TGTGCCAGTAGTATAGACCTGACGCAGGGGCAAGAGACCCAGTACTTC
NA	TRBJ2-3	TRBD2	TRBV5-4	CASSSRTSGTTDTQYF	TGTGCCAGCAGCTCCCGGACTAGCGGGACGACAGATACGCAGTATTTT
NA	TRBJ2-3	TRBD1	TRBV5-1	CASSATGDRTDTQYF	TGCGCCAGCAGCGCTACAGGGGACCGCACAGATACGCAGTATTTT
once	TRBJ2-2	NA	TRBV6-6	CASSGGTGGELFF	TGTGCCAGCAGTGGAGGAACCGGGGGGGAGCTGTTTTTT
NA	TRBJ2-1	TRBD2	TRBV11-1	CASSLGVGRANEQFF	TGTGCCAGCAGCTTAGGAGTCGGGAGGGCCAATGAGCAGTTCTTC
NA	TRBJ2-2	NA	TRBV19	CASSYRSAQRMNTGELFF	TGTGCCAGTAGTTACCGGAGTGCCCAGCGTATGAACACCGGGGAGCTGTTTTTT
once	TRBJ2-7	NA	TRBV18	CASSPPPRPGEQYF	TGTGCCAGCTCACCACCCCCCCGTCCGGGGGAGCAGTACTTC
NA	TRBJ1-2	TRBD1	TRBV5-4	CASSLVPGQGDYGYTF	TGTGCCAGCAGCTTGGTCCCGGGACAGGGTGACTATGGCTACACCTTC
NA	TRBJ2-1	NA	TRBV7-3	CASRAASSNEQFF	TGTGCCTCCCGTGCGGCCAGTTCCAATGAGCAGTTCTTC
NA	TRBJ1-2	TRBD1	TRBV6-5	CATRGPTNYGYTF	TGTGCCACCAGGGGGCCCACTAACTATGGCTACACCTTC
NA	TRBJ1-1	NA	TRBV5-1	CASSLRTENTEAFF	TGCGCCAGCAGCTTGCGGACAGAGAACACTGAAGCTTTCTTT
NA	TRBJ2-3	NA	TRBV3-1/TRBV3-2	CASSQATKADTQYF	TGTGCCAGCAGCCAAGCTACTAAAGCAGATACGCAGTATTTT
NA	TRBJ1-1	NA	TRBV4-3	CASSQDGHRRNTEAFF	TGCGCCAGCAGCCAAGATGGGCACAGGAGAAACACTGAAGCTTTCTTT
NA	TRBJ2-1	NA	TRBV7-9	CASRTTTTGESSYNEQFF	TGTGCCAGCAGAACCACAACAACGGGTGAAAGCTCCTACAATGAGCAGTTCTTC
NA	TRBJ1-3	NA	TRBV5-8	CASSYSGNTIYF	TGTGCCAGCTCCTACTCTGGAAACACCATATATTTT
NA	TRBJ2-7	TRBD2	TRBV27	CASRKRGSSSYEQYF	TGTGCCAGCAGGAAGCGGGGCTCGAGCTCCTACGAGCAGTACTTC
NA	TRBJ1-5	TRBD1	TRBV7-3	CASSLRGGPNQPQHF	TGTGCCAGCAGCTTAAGAGGGGGCCCCAATCAGCCCCAGCATTTT